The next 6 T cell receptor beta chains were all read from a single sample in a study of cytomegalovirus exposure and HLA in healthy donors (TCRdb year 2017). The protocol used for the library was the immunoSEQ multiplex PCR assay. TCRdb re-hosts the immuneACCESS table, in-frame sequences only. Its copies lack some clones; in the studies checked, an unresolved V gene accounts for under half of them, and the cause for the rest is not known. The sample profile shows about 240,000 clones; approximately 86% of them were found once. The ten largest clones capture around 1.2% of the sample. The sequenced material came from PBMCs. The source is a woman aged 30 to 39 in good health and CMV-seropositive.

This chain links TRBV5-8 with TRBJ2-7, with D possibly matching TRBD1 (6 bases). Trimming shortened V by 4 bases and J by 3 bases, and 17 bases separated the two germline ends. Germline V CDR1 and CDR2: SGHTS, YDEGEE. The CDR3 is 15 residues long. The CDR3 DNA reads TGTGCCAGCAGCCCCCGAAGGCAGGGGTTCTACGAGCAGTACTTC. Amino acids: CASSPRRQGFYEQYF.

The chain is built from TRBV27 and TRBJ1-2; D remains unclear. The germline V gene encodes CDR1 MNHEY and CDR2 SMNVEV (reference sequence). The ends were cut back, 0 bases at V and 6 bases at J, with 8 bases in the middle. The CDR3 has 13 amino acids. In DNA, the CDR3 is TGTGCCAGCAGTTTATCGACTCTCAATGGCTACACCTTC. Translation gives CASSLSTLNGYTF.

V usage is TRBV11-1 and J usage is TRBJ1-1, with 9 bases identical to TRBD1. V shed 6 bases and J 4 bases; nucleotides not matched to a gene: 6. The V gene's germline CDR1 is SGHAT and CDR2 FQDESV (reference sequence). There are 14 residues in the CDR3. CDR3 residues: CASRGGDRATEAFF. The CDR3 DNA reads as TGTGCCAGCAGGGGGGGGGACAGGGCCACTGAAGCTTTCTTT.

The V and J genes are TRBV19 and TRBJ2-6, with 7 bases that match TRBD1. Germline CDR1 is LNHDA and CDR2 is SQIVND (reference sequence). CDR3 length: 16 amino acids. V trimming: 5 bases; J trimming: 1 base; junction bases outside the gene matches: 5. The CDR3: CASSPRDSSGANVLTF. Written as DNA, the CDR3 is TGTGCCAGTAGTCCCCGGGACAGTTCTGGGGCCAACGTCCTGACTTTC. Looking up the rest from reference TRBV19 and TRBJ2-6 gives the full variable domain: DGGITQSPKYLFRKEGQNVTLSCEQNLNHDAMYWYRQDPGQGLRLIYYSQIVNDFQKGDIAEGYSVSREKKESFPLTVTSAQKNPTAFYLCASSPRDSSGANVLTFGAGSRLTVL.

The CDR3 bases are TGTGCCACCAGCAGAGAGCTCAGGGCGCCGCGGGAGCAGTACTTC. Encoded protein: CATSRELRAPREQYF. The V call is TRBV15, the J call TRBJ2-7, with D possibly matching TRBD1 (5 bases). The CDR3 totals 15 residues. Per the germline V gene, CDR1 is LNHNV and CDR2 is YYDKDF (reference sequence). The V gene lost 0 bases and the J gene lost 7 bases, with 16 bases spanning the gap.

Here the CDR3 reads CASSLGGAPGANVLTF. CDR3 DNA: TGCGCCAGCAGCTTGGGGGGAGCACCTGGGGCCAACGTCCTGACTTTC. The chain combines TRBV5-1 with TRBJ2-6; D is possibly TRBD2 (5 bases). V was cut by 0 bases and J by 2 bases, with 9 bases left in between. Germline lookup yields CDR1 SGHRS and CDR2 YFSETQ. CDR3 size: 16 residues.